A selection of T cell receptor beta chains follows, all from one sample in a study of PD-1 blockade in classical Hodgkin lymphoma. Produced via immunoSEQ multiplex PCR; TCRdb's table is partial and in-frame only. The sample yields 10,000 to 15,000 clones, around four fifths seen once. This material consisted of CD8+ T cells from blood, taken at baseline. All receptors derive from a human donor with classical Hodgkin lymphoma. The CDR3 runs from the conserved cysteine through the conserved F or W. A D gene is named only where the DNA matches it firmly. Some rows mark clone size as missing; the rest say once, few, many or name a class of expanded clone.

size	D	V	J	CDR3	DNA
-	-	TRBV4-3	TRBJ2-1	CASSQDRIYAWNEQFF	TGCGCCAGCAGCCAAGATCGCATATACGCCTGGAATGAGCAGTTCTTC
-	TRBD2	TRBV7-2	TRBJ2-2	CASSLLSGSGGAGELFF	TGTGCCAGCAGCTTATTGTCCGGGAGCGGGGGGGCCGGGGAGCTGTTTTTT
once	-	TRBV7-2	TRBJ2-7	CASSFRDTEIYEQYF	TGTGCCAGCAGCTTCCGGGACACAGAAATCTACGAGCAGTACTTC
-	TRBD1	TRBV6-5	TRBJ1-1	CASSWRDRGTEAFF	TGTGCCAGCAGTTGGCGGGACAGGGGAACTGAAGCTTTCTTT
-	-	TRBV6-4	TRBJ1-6	CASSDGGWGNSPLHF	TGTGCCAGCAGTGACGGGGGATGGGGTAATTCACCCCTCCACTTT
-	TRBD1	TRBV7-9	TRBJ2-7	CASSSGQTHYEQYF	TGTGCCAGCAGCTCGGGACAGACTCACTACGAGCAGTACTTC
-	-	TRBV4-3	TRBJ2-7	CASSRRFVAGTYEQYF	TGCGCCAGCAGCCGTCGCTTCGTCGCAGGGACCTACGAGCAGTACTTC
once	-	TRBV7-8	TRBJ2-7	CASSSAPAGSYEQYF	TGTGCCAGCAGCTCAGCACCGGCAGGATCCTACGAGCAGTACTTC
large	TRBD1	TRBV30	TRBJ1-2	CAWSPPQGGRGYTF	TGTGCCTGGAGCCCGCCCCAGGGGGGTAGAGGCTACACCTTC
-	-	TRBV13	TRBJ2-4	CASSLGPYIQYF	TGTGCCAGCAGCTTAGGGCCTTACATTCAGTACTTC
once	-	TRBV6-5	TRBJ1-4	CASSPLGAQGEKLFF	TGTGCCAGCAGTCCGCTAGGGGCGCAGGGTGAAAAACTGTTTTTT
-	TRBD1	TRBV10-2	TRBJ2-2	CASRDTGTANTGELFF	TGCGCCAGCAGAGATACCGGGACAGCGAACACCGGGGAGCTGTTTTTT
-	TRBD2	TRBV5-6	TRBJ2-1	CASSLVAGGLDEQFF	TGTGCCAGCAGCTTGGTAGCGGGGGGCTTGGATGAGCAGTTCTTC
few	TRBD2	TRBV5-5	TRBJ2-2	CASSLGLAGGINTGELFF	TGTGCCAGCAGCTTGGGGCTAGCGGGGGGTATTAACACCGGGGAGCTGTTTTTT
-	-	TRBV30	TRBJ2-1	CAWRAEQARAYNEQFF	TGTGCCTGGAGGGCTGAACAGGCCCGGGCCTACAATGAGCAGTTCTTC
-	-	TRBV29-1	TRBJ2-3	CSVGSTDTQYF	TGCAGCGTTGGGTCCACAGATACGCAGTATTTT
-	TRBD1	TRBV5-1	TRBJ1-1	CASSPGGKTEAFF	TGCGCCAGCAGTCCAGGGGGAAAAACTGAAGCTTTCTTT
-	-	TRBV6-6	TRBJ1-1	CASREDPWNTEAFF	TGTGCCAGCAGGGAGGACCCTTGGAACACTGAAGCTTTCTTT
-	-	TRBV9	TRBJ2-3	CASSTQGTDTQYF	TGTGCCAGCAGCACACAGGGTACAGATACGCAGTATTTT
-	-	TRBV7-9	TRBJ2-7	CASSTWDFFSYEQYF	TGTGCCAGCAGCACCTGGGACTTCTTCTCCTACGAGCAGTACTTC
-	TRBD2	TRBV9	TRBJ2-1	CASSVYGRGDSNEQFF	TGTGCCAGCAGCGTATATGGGCGGGGGGACTCCAATGAGCAGTTCTTC
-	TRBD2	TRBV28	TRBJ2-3	CASSQFDLTKRGVIYTQYF	TGTGCCAGCAGCCAATTCGACCTAACTAAGCGGGGGGTGATATATACGCAGTATTTT
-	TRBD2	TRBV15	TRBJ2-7	CATSSELAGAYSYEQYF	TGTGCCACCAGCAGCGAACTAGCGGGGGCCTACTCCTACGAGCAGTACTTC
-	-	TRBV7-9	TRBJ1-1	CASTRLNTEAFF	TGTGCCAGCACCAGATTAAACACTGAAGCTTTCTTT